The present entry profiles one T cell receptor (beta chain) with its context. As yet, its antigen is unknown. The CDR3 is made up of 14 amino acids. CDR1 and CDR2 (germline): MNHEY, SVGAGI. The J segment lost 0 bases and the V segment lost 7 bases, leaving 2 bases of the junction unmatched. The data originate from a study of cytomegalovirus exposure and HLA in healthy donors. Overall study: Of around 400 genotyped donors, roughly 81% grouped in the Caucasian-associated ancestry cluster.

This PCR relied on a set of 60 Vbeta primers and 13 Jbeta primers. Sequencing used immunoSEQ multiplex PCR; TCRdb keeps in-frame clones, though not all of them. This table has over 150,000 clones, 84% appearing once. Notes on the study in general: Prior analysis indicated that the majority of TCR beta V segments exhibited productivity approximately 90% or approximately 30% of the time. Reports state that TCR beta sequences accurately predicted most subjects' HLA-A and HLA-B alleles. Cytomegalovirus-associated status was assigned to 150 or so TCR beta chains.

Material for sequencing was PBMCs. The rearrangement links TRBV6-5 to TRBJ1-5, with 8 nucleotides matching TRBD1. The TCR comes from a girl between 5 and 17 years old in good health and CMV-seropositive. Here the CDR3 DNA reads TGTGCCAGCACGGACAGGGCTAGCAATCAGCCCCAGCATTTT. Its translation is CASTDRASNQPQHF.